These 3 T cell receptor beta chains were sequenced from one sample in a study of patients and donors after allogeneic stem cell transplantation (dated by TCRdb to the early 2020s). The method was RT-PCR. Sequencing instrument: NextSeq 550. The raw public data were reprocessed by TCRdb itself: fastp quality trimming at Q25, MiXCR clonotype calling, in-frame beta chains only. Each CDR3 protein gets just one entry, which takes the most common genes and DNA from the rows behind it. This sample has some 880,000 distinct CDR3 sequences in its table, and approximately 18% of those were observed once. About 6% of the sample is held by the ten biggest clonotypes. The sequenced material came from blood, either unsorted or a sorted T cell fraction (not recorded which). These TCRs come from a human donor who was either an allogeneic HSCT recipient or a stem cell or donor lymphocyte infusion donor (not recorded which). It is not recorded whose cells these are; they may come from a transplant donor.

This clonotype came up many times. J is TRBJ1-2 and V is TRBV7-2; D is ambiguous. CDR1 and CDR2 (germline): SGHTA, FQGNSA. The ends were cut back, 1 base at V and 4 bases at J, with 10 bases in the middle. CDR3 size: 14 residues. The CDR3 coding sequence is TGTGCCAGCAGCTTAGAGGGCACTTCCTATGGCTACACCTTC. Translating it yields CASSLEGTSYGYTF.

The gene calls are TRBV5-1 and TRBJ1-1; D remains ambiguous. Deletions cut 4 bases from V and 0 bases from J, with 16 bases between. CDR1 is SGHRS and CDR2 is YFSETQ in the germline V gene. The CDR3 consists of 16 residues. CDR3 region: CASSPRTVALNTEAFF. The CDR3 DNA sequence: TGCGCCAGCAGCCCCAGGACGGTGGCCCTGAACACTGAAGCTTTCTTT.

This rearrangement joins TRBV9 to TRBJ2-7; 8 bases are a match to TRBD2. Per the germline V gene, CDR1 is SGDLS and CDR2 is YYNGEE. The CDR3 is 16 amino acids. Unmatched junction bases numbered 13, after V lost 4 bases and J lost 4 bases. The CDR3 loop is CASSPSGVAGFYEQYF. The CDR3 DNA sequence: TGTGCCAGCAGCCCCAGTGGGGTAGCGGGATTTTACGAGCAGTACTTC.